This TCR beta chain originates from a study of blood T cell repertoires in COVID-19. Study-level information: From T cells, B-cell-depleted T cells, or PBMCs came the material, which was cDNA or gDNA.

Methods used by the authors: Estimation of nucleated cell counts was performed using reference gene primer amplification. TCRdb keeps only in-frame clones here, not all; method: immunoSEQ multiplex PCR. D and trimming were read from the DNA, whereas the V and J calls and clone size are those reported in that table. This sample has roughly 200,000 clones; less than 90% occur once, and the top ten carry 10% to 13%. The germline V gene encodes CDR1 KGHSH and CDR2 LQKENI. Trimming took off 2 bases at V and 13 bases at J, with 18 bases between the two ends. The CDR3 covers 13 residues. The sequence came from a woman over 75 with COVID-19, enrolled during active disease. This sequence joins TRBV18 and TRBJ2-7, with D unresolved. Sequenced: peripheral blood. CDR3 region: CASSPTGTAHHYF. In DNA form, the CDR3 reads TGTGCCAGCTCACCAACCGGCACAGCCCATCATTACTTC. Full variable domain (rest looked up from reference TRBV18 and TRBJ2-7): NAGVMQNPRHLVRRRGQEARLRCSPMKGHSHVYWYRQLPEEGLKFMVYLQKENIIDESGMPKERFSAEFPKEGPSILRIQQVVRGDSAAYFCASSPTGTAHHYFGPGTRLTVT.